This T cell receptor (beta chain) was identified during a study of identifying expanded T cells in peripheral blood. Study-wide findings and caveats: Clone count variance between roughly 2-week samples rose with total template count. About 1.2 clones differed between technical replicates, versus around 15 and 18 over time.

The data were produced by immunoSEQ multiplex PCR, yet TCRdb's version contains in-frame clones alone and is incomplete. Of tens of thousands of clones listed, about 88% are singletons. The V and J ends lost 2 bases and 9 bases, in that order; junction bases with no gene match: 9. The CDR3 sequence is 14 residues long. The V gene's germline CDR1 is LNHDA and CDR2 SQIVND (reference sequence). As to this clone: The antigen is not known.

The chain links TRBV19 to TRBJ1-1, with 7 bases that match TRBD1. This receptor was taken from a person aged 18 to 75 in good health. Sequenced input: blood. In DNA form, the CDR3 reads TGTGCCAGTAGTATACGGGGGGACAGTTCCCAAGCTTTCTTT. Encoded protein: CASSIRGDSSQAFF.